Presented here are 16 T cell receptor beta chains from one specimen sequenced in a study of blood T cell repertoires in COVID-19. Sequencing was performed with immunoSEQ multiplex PCR; in TCRdb, only in-frame clones are kept and a portion is missing. Among 150,000 to 200,000 clones listed, about 93% were seen once. Sequencing was carried out using peripheral blood. These receptors all stem from a woman aged 45-65 years with acute or convalescent COVID-19.

The chain links TRBV7-8 to TRBJ1-1; TRBD1 might be the D (6 bases). The germline CDR1 and CDR2 sequences are SGHVS and FQNEAQ. The V and J ends lost 4 bases and 0 bases respectively, with 6 bases between them. CDR3 length: 13 amino acids. The CDR3 DNA reads as TGTGCCAGCAGCTCAGGGGTGAACACTGAAGCTTTCTTT. This encodes CASSSGVNTEAFF.

The genes are TRBV2 and TRBJ2-7, with 8 bases aligning to TRBD2. This CDR3 contains 16 residues. The germline gives CDR1 SNHLY, CDR2 FYNNEI. Germline trimming cut 7 bases from V and 0 bases from J; bases unmatched to any gene: 11. The CDR3 protein is CASTPPPGGNSYEQYF. In nucleotides, the CDR3 is TGTGCCAGCACCCCCCCACCGGGGGGGAACTCCTACGAGCAGTACTTC.

The rearrangement uses TRBV3-1 (or the pseudogene TRBV3-2) and TRBJ1-5; 7 positions match TRBD1. The germline gives CDR1 LGHDT, CDR2 YNNKEL (reference sequence). With 7 bases clipped from V and 4 bases from J, the junction kept 7 bases outside the gene matches. The CDR3 is 14 amino acids. The CDR3 region is CASNTGTVNQPQHF. CDR3 bases: TGTGCCAGCAATACCGGGACAGTGAATCAGCCCCAGCATTTT.

The V call is TRBV7-2, the J call TRBJ1-6; the D is unclear. Germline loops: CDR1 SGHTA, CDR2 FQGNSA. The CDR3 is 18 residues long. Trimming removed 0 bases at V and 0 bases at J, with 12 bases between. CDR3 residues: CASSLADGVSSYNSPLHF. The DNA for the CDR3 is TGTGCCAGCAGCTTAGCGGACGGGGTTAGCTCCTATAATTCACCCCTCCACTTT.

This rearrangement joins TRBV3-1 (or the pseudogene TRBV3-2) to TRBJ2-3, with TRBD2 matching 14 bases. Germline-derived CDR1 and CDR2 are LGHDT and YNNKEL (reference sequence). V shed 0 bases and J 5 bases; nucleotides not matched to a gene: 1. The CDR3 runs 16 residues. For the CDR3, the DNA is TGTGCCAGCAGCCAAGAGACTAGCGGGAGGGGAGATACGCAGTATTTT. This sequence encodes CASSQETSGRGDTQYF.

The gene calls are TRBV18 and TRBJ1-1; D remains unclear. This CDR3 has 14 residues. Germline CDR1 and CDR2: KGHSH and LQKENI. With 2 bases removed from V and 1 base from J, the gap between germline ends came to 8 bases. The CDR3 DNA reads TGTGCCAGCTCACCAATACCAGGGAACACTGAAGCTTTCTTT. Protein sequence: CASSPIPGNTEAFF.

V usage is TRBV7-9 and J usage is TRBJ2-2, with TRBD2 identical over 14 bases. This CDR3 spans 17 amino acids. J gave up 9 bases and V 4 bases, and 10 bases lay outside the gene matches. Germline-derived CDR1 and CDR2 are SEHNR and FQNEAQ (reference sequence). In DNA, the CDR3 is TGTGCCAGCAGCTCCGGACCCGGGACTAGCGGGAGTTGGGAGCTGTTTTTT. This codes for CASSSGPGTSGSWELFF.

This clone was seen a handful of times. The chain links TRBV29-1 to TRBJ1-2, with 8 positions matching TRBD1. The CDR3 contains 14 residues. Per germline, CDR1 SQVTM and CDR2 ANQGSEA. Trimming took 3 bases from V and 7 from J; bases not matched to a gene: 10. The chain's CDR3 is CSVENLDREGGYTF. In DNA form, the CDR3 reads TGCAGCGTTGAGAACTTGGACAGGGAAGGTGGCTACACCTTC.

The chain has TRBV24-1 and TRBJ2-2; D is ambiguous. Between the trimmed V and J ends, which lost 3 bases and 6 bases, there was a span of 7 bases. The germline CDR1 and CDR2 sequences are KGHDR and SFDVKD. The CDR3 consists of 13 residues. Here the CDR3 DNA reads TGTGCCACCAGTGATACAAATTCCGGGGAGCTGTTTTTT. It yields the protein CATSDTNSGELFF.

The chain recombines TRBV19 with TRBJ2-5, with D possibly matching TRBD2 (6 bases). Trimming stripped 6 bases from V and 5 bases from J, with 19 bases between. The CDR3 has 15 amino acids. CDR1 LNHDA and CDR2 SQIVND come from the germline V gene (reference sequence). The CDR3 loop reads CASSQFEGAGETQYF. The CDR3 nucleotides read TGTGCCAGTAGCCAATTCGAAGGGGCGGGGGAGACCCAGTACTTC.

The chain uses TRBV2 and TRBJ2-2, with 8 bases fitting TRBD1. This CDR3 spans 13 amino acids. Unmatched junction bases numbered 3, after V lost 6 bases and J lost 6 bases. Germline CDR1 and CDR2: SNHLY and FYNNEI. This CDR3 is CASSLQGAGELFF. In nucleotides, the CDR3 is TGTGCCAGCAGCCTACAGGGGGCCGGGGAGCTGTTTTTT.

In its sample, this clone was seen once. The CDR3 DNA sequence: TGTGCCAGCAGCCCGGGGGACCTGAACACTGAAGCTTTCTTT. Translated: CASSPGDLNTEAFF. The rearrangement uses TRBV9 and TRBJ1-1, with D maybe TRBD1 (5 bases). Per germline, CDR1 SGDLS and CDR2 YYNGEE. This CDR3 comprises 14 residues. V lost 4 bases and J 0 bases, leaving 10 bases between the germline ends. Full variable domain (missing parts from reference TRBV9 and TRBJ1-1): DSGVTQTPKHLITATGQRVTLRCSPRSGDLSVYWYQQSLDQGLQFLIQYYNGEERAKGNILERFSAQQFPDLHSELNLSSLELGDSALYFCASSPGDLNTEAFFGQGTRLTVV.

CDR3 nucleotides: TGTGCCAGCAGTCCCTCCTCAGCGGGAGGGGTCGGGGAGACCCAGTACTTC. Its protein is CASSPSSAGGVGETQYF. This chain connects TRBV28 to TRBJ2-5, with 10 bases fitting TRBD2. J lost 5 bases, V lost 5 bases, and 14 bases had no gene match. CDR3 size: 17 residues. Germline CDR1 and CDR2: MDHEN and SYDVKM. Variable domain in full (rest from reference TRBV28 and TRBJ2-5): DVKVTQSSRYLVKRTGEKVFLECVQDMDHENMFWYRQDPGLGLRLIYFSYDVKMKEKGDIPEGYSVSREKKERFSLILESASTNQTSMYLCASSPSSAGGVGETQYFGPGTRLLVL.

The V and J genes are TRBV5-1 and TRBJ1-2, with D tentatively TRBD1 (6 bases). Germline V gene data show CDR1 as SGHRS and CDR2 as YFSETQ. Trimming removed 0 bases at V and 4 bases at J, with 13 bases between. The CDR3 loop spans 15 amino acids. The CDR3: CASSLGAGDLYGYTF. CDR3 sequence (DNA): TGCGCCAGCAGCTTGGGGGCAGGGGATCTCTATGGCTACACCTTC.

This clone appeared a single time. DNA of the CDR3: TGCGCCAGCAGCCAGGGGCTTTACTACGAGCAGTACTTC. Its protein is CASSQGLYYEQYF. This rearrangement joins TRBV4-3 to TRBJ2-7, with a tentative D call TRBD1 (5 bases). The CDR3 length is 13 residues. Germline-derived CDR1 and CDR2 are LGHNA and YSLEER. V was shortened by 3 bases and J by 3 bases, with 9 bases between the two germline ends.

The table lists this clone with a few counts. The J gene is TRBJ1-6, the V gene TRBV19, with TRBD1 identical over 7 bases. CDR3 length: 14 residues. After removal of 8 bases from V and 8 bases from J, the junction contained 9 bases not matched to a gene. Looked up from germline, CDR1 is LNHDA and CDR2 is SQIVND (reference sequence). The CDR3 DNA is TGTGCCAGTCGCCCCCGGGACAGAGATTCACCCCTCCACTTT. Translation gives CASRPRDRDSPLHF. Using reference TRBV19 and TRBJ1-6 for the parts outside the CDR3, the full variable domain is DGGITQSPKYLFRKEGQNVTLSCEQNLNHDAMYWYRQDPGQGLRLIYYSQIVNDFQKGDIAEGYSVSREKKESFPLTVTSAQKNPTAFYLCASRPRDRDSPLHFGNGTRLTVT.